These 9 T cell receptor beta chains were sequenced from one sample in a study of tissue T cells after allogeneic stem cell transplantation. Here immunoSEQ multiplex PCR was the method, and the copy in TCRdb shows in-frame clones only, minus some. The data hold under 2,500 clones, with about 76% observed a single time. Material: ileal tissue, obtained at autopsy. Receptor source: a male patient aged 40-70 years with steroid-refractory graft-versus-host disease after an allogeneic stem cell transplant. Some T cells may be the graft donor's.

The chain employs TRBV30 and TRBJ1-6, with D uncertain. This CDR3 region has 12 residues. The germline gives CDR1 GTSNPN, CDR2 SVGIG (reference sequence). Deletions cut 2 bases from V and 4 bases from J, with 3 bases between. The CDR3 sequence is CAWSTYNSPLHF. CDR3 nucleotide sequence: TGTGCCTGGAGTACGTATAATTCACCCCTCCACTTT.

This clone appeared a single time. The CDR3 here is CASSFAGTSGGETQYF. The CDR3 coding sequence is TGCGCCAGCAGCTTCGCTGGGACTAGCGGGGGGGAGACCCAGTACTTC. The chain is built from TRBV5-1 and TRBJ2-5, with 15 bases lining up with TRBD2. This CDR3 is built from 16 residues. Trimming at V came to 2 bases and at J to 5 bases, leaving 4 bases not matched to a gene. Germline CDR1 reads SGHRS; CDR2 reads YFSETQ.

The chain uses TRBV18 and TRBJ1-5; 8 positions agree with TRBD1. J was trimmed by 1 base and V by 3 bases; bases with no gene match: 5. Germline CDR1 reads KGHSH; CDR2 reads LQKENI. This CDR3 is 16 amino acids long. The CDR3 bases are TGTGCCAGCTCACCGGACAGGGCGAGGAGCAATCAGCCCCAGCATTTT. It yields the protein CASSPDRARSNQPQHF.

The gene calls are TRBV5-6 and TRBJ1-1, with D possibly matching TRBD1 (5 bases). Trimming stripped 0 bases from V and 3 bases from J, with 15 bases between. This CDR3 has 16 residues. Germline assignment: CDR1 SGHDT and CDR2 YYEEEE. This CDR3 reads CASSLVTGGFDTEAFF. CDR3 DNA: TGTGCCAGCAGCTTGGTAACCGGGGGTTTTGACACTGAAGCTTTCTTT. Based on the CDR3 plus reference TRBV5-6 and TRBJ1-1, the full variable domain is DAGVTQSPTHLIKTRGQQVTLRCSPKSGHDTVSWYQQALGQGPQFIFQYYEEEERQRGNFPDRFSGHQFPNYSSELNVNALLLGDSALYLCASSLVTGGFDTEAFFGQGTRLTVV.

V gene TRBV19 combines with J gene TRBJ1-2; D unresolved. The CDR3 has 13 residues. The V end was cut by 4 bases, the J end by 3 bases, with 9 bases between. Germline V gene lookup returns CDR1 LNHDA and CDR2 SQIVND (reference sequence). This chain's CDR3 is CASSKGRYYGYTF. CDR3 sequence (DNA): TGTGCCAGTAGTAAAGGGAGATACTATGGCTACACCTTC.

The chain has TRBV7-9 and TRBJ2-2; perhaps D is TRBD1 or TRBD2 (5 bases each). V lost 5 bases to trimming and J lost 6 bases, with 16 bases between them. Germline CDR1 SEHNR, CDR2 FQNEAQ (reference sequence). The CDR3 totals 15 residues. The CDR3 nucleotides read TGTGCCAGCAGCGAAGGGACCCCGAGTGCCGGGGAGCTGTTTTTT. As protein: CASSEGTPSAGELFF.

For the CDR3, the DNA is TGTGCCAGCAGCCCTCGGACTAGCGGGGCAGAGACCCAGTACTTC. This gives the protein CASSPRTSGAETQYF. This rearrangement joins TRBV9 to TRBJ2-5, with 12 positions matching TRBD2. The CDR3 extends over 15 amino acids. The ends lost 4 bases at V and 4 bases at J; junction bases unmatched: 5. Germline CDR1 reads SGDLS; CDR2 reads YYNGEE.

This chain connects TRBV18 to TRBJ1-1; the D gene is possibly TRBD1 (5 bases). Germline-derived CDR1 and CDR2 are KGHSH and LQKENI. The V end was cut by 2 bases, the J end by 2 bases, with 9 bases between. The CDR3 is 14 amino acids. CDR3 sequence: CASSPEGSNTEAFF. As DNA, the CDR3 is TGTGCCAGCTCACCAGAGGGGAGTAACACTGAAGCTTTCTTT.

The CDR3 DNA reads as TGTGCCAGCAGCCAAGGGGTCCTAATTACGACCCAAGAGACCCAGTACTTC. It codes for CASSQGVLITTQETQYF. The chain has TRBV3-1 (or the pseudogene TRBV3-2) and TRBJ2-5; no clear D. V lost 1 base to trimming and J lost 1 base, with 16 bases between them. Germline V gene sequence: CDR1 LGHDT, CDR2 YNNKEL (reference sequence). This CDR3 comprises 17 residues.